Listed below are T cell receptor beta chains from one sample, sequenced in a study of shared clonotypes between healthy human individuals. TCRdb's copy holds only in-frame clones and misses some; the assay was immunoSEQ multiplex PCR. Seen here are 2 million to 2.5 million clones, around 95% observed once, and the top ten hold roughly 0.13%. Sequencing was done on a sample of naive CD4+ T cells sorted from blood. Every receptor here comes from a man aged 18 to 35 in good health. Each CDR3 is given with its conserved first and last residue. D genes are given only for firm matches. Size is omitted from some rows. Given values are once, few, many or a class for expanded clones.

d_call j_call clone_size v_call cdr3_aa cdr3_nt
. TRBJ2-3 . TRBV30 CAWSRAGSADTQYF TGTGCCTGGAGTCGGGCGGGATCGGCAGATACGCAGTATTTT
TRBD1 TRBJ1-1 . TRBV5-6 CASSLKDRTTGAFF TGTGCCAGCAGCTTGAAGGACAGGACAACGGGGGCTTTCTTT
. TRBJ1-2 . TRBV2 CASSERGLGYTF TGTGCCAGCAGTGAAAGAGGGCTAGGCTACACCTTC
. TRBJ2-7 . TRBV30 CAWSVIPIDEQYF TGTGCCTGGAGTGTGATACCGATCGACGAGCAGTACTTC
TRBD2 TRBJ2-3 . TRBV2 CASSDPGTSITDTQYF TGTGCCAGCAGTGATCCCGGGACTAGCATCACAGATACGCAGTATTTT
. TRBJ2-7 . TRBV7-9 CASSFPMGGLWSYEQYF TGTGCCAGCAGCTTTCCCATGGGGGGGCTATGGTCCTACGAGCAGTACTTC
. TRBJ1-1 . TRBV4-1 CASSQGIQVATEAFF TGCGCCAGCAGCCAAGGTATACAGGTAGCGACTGAAGCTTTCTTT
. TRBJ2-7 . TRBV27 CASSLSLQGHYEQYF TGTGCCAGCAGTTTATCGCTCCAGGGCCATTACGAGCAGTACTTC
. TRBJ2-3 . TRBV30 CAWSPDLNTDTQYF TGTGCCTGGAGTCCTGATCTTAACACAGATACGCAGTATTTT
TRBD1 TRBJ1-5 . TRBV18 CASSSDRGNQPQHF TGTGCCAGCTCGTCGGACAGGGGCAATCAGCCCCAGCATTTT
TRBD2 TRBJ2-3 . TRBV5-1 CASSLRLAGARDTQYF TGCGCCAGCAGCTTGCGTCTAGCGGGGGCTAGAGATACGCAGTATTTT
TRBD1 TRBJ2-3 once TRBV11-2 CASSLGLGTGSTDTQYF TGTGCCAGCAGCTTAGGGTTGGGGACAGGGAGCACAGATACGCAGTATTTT
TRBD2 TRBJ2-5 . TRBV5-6 CASRGLARETQYF TGTGCCAGCAGGGGACTAGCGAGGGAGACCCAGTACTTC
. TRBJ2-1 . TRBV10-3 CAIRDPGINEQFF TGTGCCATCCGGGACCCAGGTATCAATGAGCAGTTCTTC
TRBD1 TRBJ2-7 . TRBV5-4 CASSHTGTGSYEQYF TGTGCCAGCAGCCACACCGGGACAGGGTCCTACGAGCAGTACTTC
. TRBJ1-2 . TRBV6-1 CASRGVRDGLLGYTF TGTGCCAGCAGAGGCGTCCGCGACGGCCTTCTGGGCTACACCTTC
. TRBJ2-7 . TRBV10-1 CASSEPSSDEQYF TGCGCCAGCAGTGAACCTTCGAGCGACGAGCAGTACTTC
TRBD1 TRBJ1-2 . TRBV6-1 CASHKTGQPGYGYTF TGTGCCAGCCATAAAACGGGACAGCCCGGCTATGGCTACACCTTC
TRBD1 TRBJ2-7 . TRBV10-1 CASTSLTGDLYEQYF TGCGCCAGCACTTCTCTGACAGGGGACCTCTACGAGCAGTACTTC
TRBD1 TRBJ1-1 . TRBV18 CASSRESGGNTEAFF TGTGCCAGCTCACGAGAATCAGGGGGGAACACTGAAGCTTTCTTT
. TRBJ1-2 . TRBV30 CAWSVRQVPPKGYTF TGTGCCTGGAGTGTACGTCAGGTCCCCCCTAAGGGCTACACCTTC
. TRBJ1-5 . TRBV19 CASSIPLVGQPQHF TGTGCCAGTAGTATCCCCCTGGTTGGTCAGCCCCAGCATTTT
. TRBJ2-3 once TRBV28 CASSLIRLPSTDTQYF TGTGCCAGCAGTTTAATAAGATTACCTAGCACAGATACGCAGTATTTT
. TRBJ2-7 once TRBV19 CASSITREGYEQYF TGTGCCAGTAGTATCACCAGGGAAGGGTACGAGCAGTACTTC
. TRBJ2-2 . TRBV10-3 CAISDSTPNTGELFF TGTGCCATCAGTGACTCGACTCCTAACACCGGGGAGCTGTTTTTT
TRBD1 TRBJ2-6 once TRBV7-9 CASSLDGTGAGANVLTF TGTGCCAGCAGCTTAGACGGGACAGGGGCTGGGGCCAACGTCCTGACTTTC
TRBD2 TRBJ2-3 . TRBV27 CASSPRTSGGDRTQYF TGTGCCAGCAGTCCCCGGACTAGCGGGGGGGACCGTACGCAGTATTTT
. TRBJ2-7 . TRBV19 CASSMDVGLGTYEQYF TGTGCCAGTAGTATGGACGTCGGACTGGGGACCTACGAGCAGTACTTC
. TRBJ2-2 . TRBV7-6 CASSPGGRFFGELFF TGTGCCAGCAGCCCTGGGGGGCGGTTTTTCGGGGAGCTGTTTTTT
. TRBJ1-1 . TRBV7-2 CASRGGQLNTEAFF TGTGCCAGCAGAGGCGGACAGCTGAACACTGAAGCTTTCTTT
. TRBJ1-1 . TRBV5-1 CASSLVQGARAFF TGCGCCAGCAGCTTGGTCCAGGGCGCGAGGGCTTTCTTT
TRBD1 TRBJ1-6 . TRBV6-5 CASSPGQNSPLHF TGTGCCAGCAGCCCGGGACAGAATTCACCCCTCCACTTT
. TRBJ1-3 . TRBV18 CASSPVQGSGNTIYF TGTGCCAGCTCACCCGTTCAGGGATCTGGAAACACCATATATTTT
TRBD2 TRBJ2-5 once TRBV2 CASSEILGGPKETQYF TGTGCCAGCAGTGAAATTCTGGGAGGGCCAAAGGAGACCCAGTACTTC
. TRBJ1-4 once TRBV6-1 CASRVNEKLFF TGTGCCAGCAGAGTTAATGAAAAACTGTTTTTT
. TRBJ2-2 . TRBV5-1 CASSLTTGELFF TGCGCCAGCAGCTTGACCACCGGGGAGCTGTTTTTT
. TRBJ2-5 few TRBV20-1 CSARQETQYF TGCAGTGCTAGACAGGAGACCCAGTACTTC
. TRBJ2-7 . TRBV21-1 CASSKAAGSYEQYF TGTGCCAGCAGCAAAGCGGCGGGGTCCTACGAGCAGTACTTC
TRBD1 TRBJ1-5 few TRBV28 CASRAGTGAQPQHF TGTGCCAGCAGGGCCGGGACAGGAGCCCAGCCCCAGCATTTT
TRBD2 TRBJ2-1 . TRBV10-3 CASSGGSYNEQFF TGTGCCAGTAGCGGGGGGTCCTACAATGAGCAGTTCTTC
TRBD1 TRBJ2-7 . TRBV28 CASSARRDSYEQYF TGTGCCAGCAGCGCCCGACGGGACAGTTACGAGCAGTACTTC
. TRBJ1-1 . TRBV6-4 CASSLSANTEAFF TGTGCCAGCAGTTTATCCGCTAACACTGAAGCTTTCTTT
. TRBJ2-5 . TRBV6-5 CASGQAPETQYF TGTGCCAGCGGGCAGGCCCCCGAGACCCAGTACTTC